The 9 T cell receptor beta chains presented below share a single source sample, sequenced in a study of T cell responses to AZD1222 COVID-19 vaccine. Assay used: immunoSEQ multiplex PCR; TCRdb lists only in-frame clones, some missing. The sample lists tens of thousands of clones, about 84% seen once, with 2.5% to 3% in the top ten. The specimen comprised peripheral blood, sampled on day 0 of AZD1222 vaccination. Every receptor here comes from an adult in good health.

This clone turned up a few times. The V and J genes are TRBV6-6 and TRBJ1-5; no reliable D call. The CDR3 is made up of 10 amino acids. Germline V CDR1 and CDR2: MNHNY, SVGAGI (reference sequence). The germline V and J ends were trimmed by 11 bases and 9 bases, with 11 bases remaining between them. CDR3 region: CAVGERPQHF. The CDR3 nucleotides read TGTGCCGTCGGGGAGAGGCCCCAGCATTTT.

The chain uses TRBV7-2 and TRBJ2-3, with 7 nucleotides matching TRBD2. The CDR3 contains 15 residues. Germline V gene data show CDR1 as SGHTA and CDR2 as FQGNSA. The V segment lost 6 bases and the J segment 5 bases; nucleotides outside the gene matches: 11. Written as DNA, the CDR3 is TGTGCCAGCAGGCCCGGGGGAGGGAGAGGAGATACGCAGTATTTT. It translates to CASRPGGGRGDTQYF.

The chain combines TRBV6-5 with TRBJ1-2, with TRBD1 matching over 10 bases. The V gene end was trimmed by 0 bases and the J gene end by 7 bases; junction bases not matched to a gene: 2. The CDR3 has 14 amino acids. Germline V lookup: CDR1 MNHEY, CDR2 SVGAGI. In nucleotides, the CDR3 is TGTGCCAGCAGTTACTCCCGGGACAGGGGTGGCTACACCTTC. It specifies CASSYSRDRGGYTF.

This chain uses TRBV12-5 with TRBJ2-7; possible D gene TRBD2, 5 bases. Trimming cost V 0 bases and J 6 bases, with 18 bases left between them. This CDR3 spans 16 amino acids. CDR1 is LGHNT and CDR2 is FRNRAP in the germline V gene. The chain's CDR3 is CASGLVISEEVGEQYF. DNA of the CDR3: TGTGCTAGTGGTTTGGTTATCAGCGAGGAGGTTGGCGAGCAGTACTTC.

The gene calls are TRBV6-2 or TRBV6-3 and TRBJ2-7; D perhaps matches TRBD2 (7 bases). The V gene's germline CDR1 is MNHEY and CDR2 SVGEGT. The CDR3 runs 14 residues. V was clipped by 1 base and J by 5 bases, with 12 bases between them. This CDR3 is CASSYYQGRDEQYF. CDR3 bases: TGTGCCAGCAGTTACTACCAGGGGAGGGACGAGCAGTACTTC.

The chain uses TRBV2 and TRBJ2-3, with a weak D call TRBD1 (5 bases). Trimming cost V 2 bases and J 2 bases, with 8 bases left between them. Germline V lookup: CDR1 SNHLY, CDR2 FYNNEI. The CDR3 consists of 14 residues. The CDR3, as DNA: TGTGCCAGCAGTGAAAACAGGAACACAGATACGCAGTATTTT. This sequence encodes CASSENRNTDTQYF.

This clone was seen more than once but under ten times. The chain is built from TRBV14 and TRBJ2-3; TRBD2 might be the D (5 bases). V lost 4 bases and J 6 bases, leaving 14 bases between the germline ends. The CDR3 consists of 14 residues. From germline, CDR1 is SGHDN and CDR2 FVKESK. The CDR3 loop is CASSRRQPGDTQYF. The CDR3, as DNA: TGTGCCAGCAGCCGCCGCCAACCGGGGGATACGCAGTATTTT.

This clone was picked up one time. The CDR3 nucleotides are TGTGCCAGCAGTTTACAGGGGGACGAGCAGTACTTC. This codes for CASSLQGDEQYF. The chain joins TRBV12-3 or TRBV12-4 to TRBJ2-7; TRBD1 aligns across 7 bases. The CDR3 consists of 12 residues. V dropped 2 bases and J dropped 5; count of bases not matched to a gene: 0.

The chain links TRBV18 to TRBJ2-1; D perhaps matches TRBD1 (6 bases). Trimming stripped 5 bases from V and 1 base from J, with 9 bases between. This CDR3 comprises 14 residues. CDR1 and CDR2 (germline): KGHSH, LQKENI. The DNA of the CDR3 is TGTGCCAGCTCAGTCCAGGGGTCCTACAATGAGCAGTTCTTC. As protein: CASSVQGSYNEQFF.